This is a list of T cell receptor beta chains from one sample in a study of blood T cell repertoires in COVID-19. Sequenced by immunoSEQ multiplex PCR; TCRdb stores in-frame clones only, minus some. The table records 25,000 or so clones, 80% to 90% of them present only once. The sequenced sample was peripheral blood. Every receptor here comes from a man between 65 and 85 years old in a cohort sampled during active COVID-19. The CDR3 runs from the conserved cysteine through the conserved F or W. A D gene is named only where the DNA matches it firmly. Clone size, where shown, is once, few, many, or a class for clones that have expanded.

d_gene	v_gene	abundance	j_gene	CDR3nt	CDR3aa
-	TRBV27	-	TRBJ2-3	TGTGCCAGCAGTTTAAGGCCAGGGCGCACAGATACGCAGTATTTT	CASSLRPGRTDTQYF
TRBD1	TRBV27	-	TRBJ1-6	TGTGCCAGCAGTTTAAGGGGGGACAGAAGTAATTCACCCCTCCACTTT	CASSLRGDRSNSPLHF
TRBD2	TRBV6-4	-	TRBJ2-1	TGTGCCAGCAGCCTAGCGGGAGGCGAAGGTGAGCAGTTCTTC	CASSLAGGEGEQFF
TRBD2	TRBV28	-	TRBJ2-3	TGTGCCAGCAGTCGGGGACTAGGTAGAGATACGCAGTATTTT	CASSRGLGRDTQYF
TRBD2	TRBV19	-	TRBJ2-1	TGTGCCAGTAGTGCCGGACTAGCGGGGCAGGGTCTCCACAATGAGCAGTTCTTC	CASSAGLAGQGLHNEQFF
-	TRBV3-1/TRBV3-2	-	TRBJ2-5	TGTGCCAGCAGCCAAGGGAGGAGGGATGGGGAGACCCAGTACTTC	CASSQGRRDGETQYF
-	TRBV5-1	once	TRBJ2-7	TGCGCCAGCCGAAAAAGAGACTCCTACGAGCAGTACTTC	CASRKRDSYEQYF
TRBD2	TRBV4-1	-	TRBJ2-3	TGCGCCAGCAAGGAGGCCCTAGCGGCTAGCACAGATACGCAGTATTTT	CASKEALAASTDTQYF
TRBD2	TRBV7-9	once	TRBJ2-1	TGTGCCAGCAGCCCCGCTGAAAGCGGGAGGATTAGACAGGAGCAGTTCTTC	CASSPAESGRIRQEQFF
TRBD2	TRBV27	-	TRBJ2-1	TGTGCCAGCAGTTTATCGAGCGGGAGGTACTACAATGAGCAGTTCTTC	CASSLSSGRYYNEQFF
TRBD1	TRBV18	-	TRBJ1-2	TGTGCCAGCTCACCACAAACCGGGACAGGGATTGGCTACACCTTC	CASSPQTGTGIGYTF
-	TRBV6-5	-	TRBJ2-2	TGTGCCAGCAGACCCAGGGCCCTTAACACCGGGGAGCTGTTTTTT	CASRPRALNTGELFF
TRBD2	TRBV11-3	-	TRBJ2-7	TGTGCCAGCAGCTCATCGAGGGAGGGCTACGAGCAGTACTTC	CASSSSREGYEQYF
TRBD1	TRBV7-8	-	TRBJ2-3	TGTGCCAGCAGCTTAGCGGAGGACAGGCATACGCAGTATTTT	CASSLAEDRHTQYF
TRBD2	TRBV19	-	TRBJ2-3	TGTGCCAGTCAGCCTAGCGGGAGGACAGATACGCAGTATTTT	CASQPSGRTDTQYF
-	TRBV7-3	-	TRBJ2-2	TGTGCCAGCAGCCGCAGGGGTTTGTTAGCCGGGGAGCTGTTTTTT	CASSRRGLLAGELFF
TRBD2	TRBV6-2/TRBV6-3	-	TRBJ2-3	TGTGCCAGCAGTTATTGGCCTGCAGGACTAGCGGGAGGAGCTGCAGATACGCAGTATTTT	CASSYWPAGLAGGAADTQYF
-	TRBV29-1	-	TRBJ1-2	TGCAGCGTCACCGGGACATACGAATATGGCTACACCTTC	CSVTGTYEYGYTF
-	TRBV11-2	-	TRBJ2-5	TGTGCCAGCAGCTTAGATATGAGCACCTGGCGGGAGACCCAGTACTTC	CASSLDMSTWRETQYF
-	TRBV16	-	TRBJ2-5	TGTGCCAGCAGCCGGCACAGGGATTTTGGAGAGACCCAGTACTTC	CASSRHRDFGETQYF
TRBD1	TRBV4-1	-	TRBJ2-7	TGCGCCAGCAGCCAAGAACCGACAGGGGGCCGCTACGAGCAGTACTTC	CASSQEPTGGRYEQYF
-	TRBV28	-	TRBJ1-2	TGTGCCAGCAAAGACAGTCTTCCTAACTATGGCTACACCTTC	CASKDSLPNYGYTF
TRBD2	TRBV14	-	TRBJ2-1	TGTGCCAGCAGCCAAGATATGCTAGCGGGCTACAATGAGCAGTTCTTC	CASSQDMLAGYNEQFF
TRBD1	TRBV5-1	-	TRBJ1-5	TGCGCCAGCAGCTCGGGACAGGGAAATCAGCCCCAGCATTTT	CASSSGQGNQPQHF
-	TRBV6-5	once	TRBJ2-1	TGTGCCAGCCAACGGGAGTTTTCCGCTCATGAGCAGTTCTTC	CASQREFSAHEQFF
-	TRBV5-6	-	TRBJ1-1	TGTGCCAGCAGCTTGCGGGCAGGGGCGAACACTGAAGCTTTCTTT	CASSLRAGANTEAFF
-	TRBV19	-	TRBJ2-7	TGTGCCAGTACCCTGGACTGGAACTCCTACGAGCAGTACTTC	CASTLDWNSYEQYF
-	TRBV15	-	TRBJ2-2	TGTGCCACCAGCCGTCGACAGAGCTCGAACACCGGGGAGCTGTTTTTT	CATSRRQSSNTGELFF